The clone carrying this T cell receptor beta chain was detected many times. With 5 bases removed from V and 2 bases from J, the gap between germline ends came to 10 bases. The CDR3 sequence is 13 residues long. Germline V gives CDR1 SQVTM, CDR2 ANQGSEA. This entry is derived from a study of T-cell reconstitution after alpha-beta-depleted transplantation in children. Using unique molecular identifiers, the investigators prepared the TCRbeta library. TCRdb analysed the PCR reads with MiXCR anew, one entry per CDR3 protein. The repertoire holds 600,000 to 700,000 distinct CDR3 sequences, roughly 15% seen once, with 0.9% to 1.2% in the top ten.

This chain connects TRBV29-1 to TRBJ1-3; TRBD1 is a possible D gene (5 bases). The origin of this receptor is a human donor who donated a stem cell graft to a child with acute myeloid leukemia. Here the sequenced sample was PBMCs from the stem cell graft donor, taken from the stem cell graft. The CDR3 here is CSVWDGAGNTIYF. In nucleotides, the CDR3 is TGCAGCGTTTGGGACGGCGCTGGAAACACCATATATTTT.